A single sample is the source of the 10 T cell receptor beta chains below, sequenced in a study of somatic mutations in cytotoxic T cells in rheumatoid arthritis. Using immunoSEQ multiplex PCR, the repertoire was profiled, and TCRdb retains in-frame clones only, with some absent. In the table there are about 6,700 clones, about 70% of which are singletons. The specimen sequenced was CD8+ T cells sorted from blood. The receptors come from an adult with rheumatoid arthritis.

The chain recombines TRBV7-9 with TRBJ2-3; tentatively, D is TRBD2 (5 bases). This CDR3 is 14 amino acids long. The V end lost 4 bases, the J end lost 6 bases, and 14 bases lay between the germline ends. Germline CDR1 reads SEHNR; CDR2 reads FQNEAQ (reference sequence). DNA of the CDR3: TGTGCCAGCAGCTCGCGGGCAACTAGGGATACGCAGTATTTT. This gives the protein CASSSRATRDTQYF.

The CDR3 coding sequence is TGTGCCAGTCGAGGGTGGGACGGACTCTCCTACGAGCAGTACTTC. Protein: CASRGWDGLSYEQYF. The chain recombines TRBV5-6 with TRBJ2-7; TRBD1 or TRBD2 may be the D gene (5 bases each). V lost 8 bases, J lost 0 bases, and 18 bases lay in between. From germline, CDR1 is SGHDT and CDR2 YYEEEE. The CDR3 is 15 residues long. Combining the CDR3 with reference TRBV5-6 and TRBJ2-7 gives the whole variable domain DAGVTQSPTHLIKTRGQQVTLRCSPKSGHDTVSWYQQALGQGPQFIFQYYEEEERQRGNFPDRFSGHQFPNYSSELNVNALLLGDSALYLCASRGWDGLSYEQYFGPGTRLTVT.

The CDR3 sequence is CASSLPDRGLWGRTEAFF. The CDR3 DNA reads as TGTGCCAGCAGCTTACCAGACAGGGGGCTATGGGGGAGGACTGAAGCTTTCTTT. The chain carries TRBV7-9 and TRBJ1-1; 10 bases map to TRBD1. Germline CDR1 and CDR2: SEHNR and FQNEAQ (reference sequence). V shed 2 bases and J 5 bases; nucleotides not matched to a gene: 14. CDR3 size: 18 residues.

The J gene is TRBJ1-4, the V gene TRBV21-1. TRBV21-1 is classified as a pseudogene. The CDR3 consists of 14 residues. CDR3 coding DNA: TGTGCCAGCAGCAAAGAGGAGGAAGGTGAAAAACTGTTTTTT. This encodes CASSKEEEGEKLFF.

CDR3 nucleotide sequence: TGCGCCAGCAGCCAAGAGGCAGGGGTCACGAACACTGAAGCTTTCTTT. Protein sequence: CASSQEAGVTNTEAFF. This chain connects TRBV4-3 to TRBJ1-1; perhaps TRBD1 as D (6 bases). CDR1 is LGHNA, CDR2 YSLEER, per germline. This CDR3 has 16 amino acids. V was shortened by 0 bases and J by 1 base, with 12 bases between the two germline ends.

This clone has more than one count but fewer than ten. The chain uses TRBV4-2 and TRBJ1-1, with D maybe TRBD1 (5 bases). Germline V gene sequence: CDR1 LGHNA, CDR2 YNFKEQ. The CDR3 is 14 amino acids. The V end was cut by 4 bases, the J end by 4 bases, with 13 bases between. CDR3 sequence reads: CASSLGREVTEAFF. Here the CDR3 DNA reads TGTGCCAGCAGCCTCGGCAGGGAGGTCACTGAAGCTTTCTTT.

The genes are TRBV5-8 and TRBJ1-1; no clear D gene. V lost 4 bases, J lost 3 bases, and 7 bases lay in between. In germline, CDR1 is SGHTS, CDR2 YDEGEE. The CDR3 extends over 12 amino acids. CDR3 in amino acids: CASSVGYTEAFF. Here the CDR3 DNA reads TGTGCCAGCAGCGTGGGGTACACTGAAGCTTTCTTT.

The chain recombines TRBV7-2 with TRBJ2-2; tentatively, D is TRBD2 (5 bases). CDR1 and CDR2 from the germline V gene are SGHTA and FQGNSA. Trimming took 3 bases from V and 5 from J, leaving 7 bases between them. The CDR3 has 13 amino acids. This CDR3 reads CASSLDLTGELFF. The CDR3, as DNA: TGTGCCAGCAGCTTGGACTTGACCGGGGAGCTGTTTTTT.

The chain combines TRBV4-3 with TRBJ1-2; 9 bases match TRBD1. Unmatched junction bases numbered 12, after V lost 0 bases and J lost 7 bases. Per the germline V gene, CDR1 is LGHNA and CDR2 is YSLEER. The CDR3 contains 17 residues. The CDR3 nucleotides are TGCGCCAGCAGCCAAGAAATGGAAGGACAGGGGACAAGTGGCTACACCTTC. It encodes CASSQEMEGQGTSGYTF.

V is TRBV4-1 and J is TRBJ2-6; 8 bases map to TRBD1. The CDR3 runs 18 residues. Germline V CDR1 and CDR2: MGHRA, YSYEKL. V was pared by 1 base and J by 4 bases, with 9 bases of the junction left unmatched. This CDR3 is CASSQVGQGTYGANVLTF. Here the CDR3 DNA reads TGCGCCAGCAGCCAAGTTGGACAGGGAACTTACGGGGCCAACGTCCTGACTTTC.